The 5 T cell receptor beta chains below come from one sample, sequenced in a study of response to subunit inactivated influenza vaccine. TCRdb reanalysed the RT-PCR reads using MiXCR and keeps one entry per CDR3 protein. The table shows around 480,000 distinct CDR3 sequences, with about 15% occurring only once. The sample in question was CD4+ T cells sorted from PBMCs, obtained roughly 24 months after vaccination. Receptors originate from a man between 50 and 75 years old who received an inactivated influenza vaccine.

This clonotype was detected a few times. V gene TRBV10-3 combines with J gene TRBJ2-5; TRBD2 matches at 7 bases. The J segment lost 5 bases and the V segment lost 10 bases, leaving 10 bases of the junction unmatched. CDR3 length: 13 residues. The germline V gene encodes CDR1 ENHRY and CDR2 SYGVKD. This CDR3 reads CATATSEGETQYF. The CDR3 coding sequence is TGTGCCACCGCCACTAGCGAGGGTGAGACCCAGTACTTC.

The V and J genes are TRBV4-3 and TRBJ2-7; D tentatively fits TRBD1 or TRBD2 (5 bases each). The V end lost 4 bases, the J end lost 2 bases, and 12 bases lay between the germline ends. Germline V CDR1 and CDR2: LGHNA, YSLEER. The CDR3 has 14 residues. CDR3 DNA: TGCGCCAGCAGCCTAGGGACGGAGGCCTACGAGCAGTACTTC. This gives the protein CASSLGTEAYEQYF.

This clonotype was found a few times. The chain is built from TRBV6-5 and TRBJ2-2, with TRBD1 identical over 9 bases. The CDR3 covers 15 residues. The trim removed 5 bases at V and 4 bases at J, leaving 5 bases unmatched. Looked up from germline, CDR1 is MNHEY and CDR2 is SVGAGI. Here the CDR3 reads CASSHRGHSTGELFF. The DNA of the CDR3 is TGTGCCAGCAGTCACAGGGGGCATAGCACCGGGGAGCTGTTTTTT.

With regard to this clonotype: At one end the junction does not follow the germline gene, possibly because of a read error. V and J are TRBV4-3 and TRBJ2-6, with a tentative D call TRBD1 (5 bases). The CDR3 extends over 15 amino acids. In germline, CDR1 is LGHNA, CDR2 YSLEER. The CDR3, as DNA: TGCGCCAGCAGCAAAGACAGCTCTGGGGCCAACGTCCTGACTTTC. Amino acid sequence: CASSKDSSGANVLTF.

This clonotype has more than one count but fewer than ten. The genes are TRBV20-1 and TRBJ2-1; 8 bases line up with TRBD2. CDR1 is DFQATT, CDR2 SNEGSKA, per germline (reference sequence). V was clipped by 6 bases and J by 4 bases; unmatched bases: 11. CDR3 length equals 15 residues. DNA of the CDR3: TGCAGTGCGATTCCTCTAGCGGGTGTTTACAATGAGCAGTTCTTC. It translates to CSAIPLAGVYNEQFF.